The rows below give T cell receptor beta chains drawn from one sample of a study of regulatory T cells in long-lasting Graves disease. One entry per CDR3 protein results from TCRdb running MiXCR on the multiplex PCR reads. Of 700,000 or so distinct CDR3 sequences listed, about 32% are singletons. Sequencing used peripheral blood mononuclear cells (PBMCs), obtained when the disease was refractory, from a patient treated with antithyroid drugs. Receptors originate from a female donor with Graves disease. The CDR3 runs from the conserved cysteine through the conserved F or W. The order of the fields is J gene, CDR3 length, clone size, D gene, V gene, CDR3 DNA, CDR3 protein. The D gene is left open where the match is weak. Expanded clones get a size class; other rows say once, few or many, or leave the size out.

TRBJ2-5	13	-	-	TRBV18	TGTGCCAGCTCACCAAGGACCCAAGAGACCCAGTACTTC	CASSPRTQETQYF
TRBJ1-4	13	many	-	TRBV6-9	TGTGCCAGCAGTTACTCAGGGGATGAAAAACTGTTTTTT	CASSYSGDEKLFF
TRBJ1-5	12	-	TRBD1	TRBV20-1	TGCAGTGCCCATGACAGGGCCTCGCCCCAGCATTTT	CSAHDRASPQHF
TRBJ1-5	16	many	-	TRBV6-2/TRBV6-3	TGTGCCAGCAGTTCAATGGCGGGGGCTAACAATCAGCCCCAGCATTTT	CASSSMAGANNQPQHF
TRBJ2-7	14	many	-	TRBV20-1	TGCAGTGCCCGAAGACTAGATAGCTCCTACGAGCAGTACTTC	CSARRLDSSYEQYF
TRBJ1-1	14	-	-	TRBV20-1	TGCAGTGCTTCCGCAGGGTGGCCGAACACTGAAGCTTTCTTT	CSASAGWPNTEAFF
TRBJ2-7	11	-	-	TRBV12-3/TRBV12-4	TGTGCCAGCAGCTCTCTGCGGGAGCAGTACTTC	CASSSLREQYF
TRBJ1-1	16	-	-	TRBV6-1	TGTGCCAGCAGACCCACTATGTCAGGCCGAAACGCTGAAGCTTTCTTT	CASRPTMSGRNAEAFF
TRBJ1-1	15	few	TRBD1	TRBV19	TGTGCCAGTAGTATCGGCGGGACAGGGAACACTGAAGCTTTCTTT	CASSIGGTGNTEAFF
TRBJ2-5	15	-	TRBD1	TRBV11-2	TGTGCCAGCAGCTTCGGACAGGGGGCACAAGAGACCCAGTACTTC	CASSFGQGAQETQYF
TRBJ2-7	15	-	-	TRBV11-2	TGTGCCAGCAGCTTAGAGGGGGGGGCATCCTACGAGCAGTACTTC	CASSLEGGASYEQYF
TRBJ1-6	14	few	TRBD1	TRBV30	TGTGCCTGGAGTGCAGGACAGGGAAATTCACCCCTCCACTTT	CAWSAGQGNSPLHF
TRBJ1-1	13	few	-	TRBV18	TGTGCCAGCTCATCCAACAGGGTCACTGAAGCTTTCTTT	CASSSNRVTEAFF
TRBJ2-2	14	-	TRBD2	TRBV20-1	TGCAGTGCTAGGGGACTAGGTGACACCGGGGAGCTGTTTTTT	CSARGLGDTGELFF
TRBJ1-2	12	once	-	TRBV14	TGTGCCAGCAGCCAAGATTTTGTGAATTCGACCTTC	CASSQDFVNSTF
TRBJ1-2	11	few	-	TRBV29-1	TGCAGCGTTGTCTCAGGGGCGGACTACACCTTC	CSVVSGADYTF
TRBJ1-6	14	few	-	TRBV7-3	TGTGCTAGCAGCGAGGAAGCGGCAAATTCACCCCTCCACTTT	CASSEEAANSPLHF
TRBJ1-3	14	-	-	TRBV6-2/TRBV6-3	TGTGCCAGCAGTTCCGGGGACTCTGGAAACACCATATATTTT	CASSSGDSGNTIYF
TRBJ2-2	17	few	-	TRBV11-2	TGTGCCAGCAGCTTTCCATCGTCCGGGCCAAACACCGGGGAGCTGTTTTTT	CASSFPSSGPNTGELFF
TRBJ2-7	15	many	-	TRBV6-1	TGTGCCAGCAGTGAATTAGGGGGGAGATGGTACGAGCAGTACTTC	CASSELGGRWYEQYF
TRBJ2-7	15	many	TRBD1	TRBV11-1	TGTGCCAGCAGCCAAACCCCCGGGACAGGTTACGAGCAGTACTTC	CASSQTPGTGYEQYF
TRBJ1-5	13	few	-	TRBV20-1	TGCAGTGCAGGGTTGGGGGGAAATCAGCCCCAGCATTTT	CSAGLGGNQPQHF
TRBJ1-5	13	few	-	TRBV6-1	TGTGCCAGCAGTCCCTCCACTGGTCAGCCCCAGCATTTT	CASSPSTGQPQHF
TRBJ2-7	17	-	TRBD2	TRBV5-1	TGCGCCAGCAGCCCGGGACTAGCGGGCGCCTCACCCTACGAGCAGTACTTC	CASSPGLAGASPYEQYF
TRBJ1-5	18	few	TRBD1	TRBV28	TGTGCCAGCAGTCTCTCGGACAGGGGGCCGGTAGGCAATCAGCCCCAGCATTTT	CASSLSDRGPVGNQPQHF